This TCR beta chain was identified in a study of a mutant IDH1 vaccine in newly diagnosed glioma. Study in general: In some groups vaccination began 4-6 weeks post-radiotherapy; others received it with temozolomide. Averaging approximately 40 years of age, treated patients were approximately 60% male and approximately 38% female. Patients had received radiotherapy, temozolomide, or both previously, most receiving both. Study-wide findings and caveats: Of all patients, under 95% showed vaccine-induced immune responses.

This clone was recorded only once. Its antigen is as yet unknown. Time point indicated: week 47, end of study. Doses consisted of 300 ug of mutant IDH1 20-mer peptide each, paired with topical imiquimod. V lost 5 bases and J lost 5; bases outside the gene matches: 11. There are 16 residues in the CDR3. Germline V gene data show CDR1 as LNHNV and CDR2 as YYDKDF (reference sequence). TCRdb's table, derived via immunoSEQ multiplex PCR, lists solely in-frame clones and lacks some. The profile covers tens of thousands of clones, with approximately 86% appearing a single time and about 19% taken by the ten largest.

The sequence came from a man aged 18 to 29 with glioma. Some clones in this sample may be carry-over from other donors' samples. This specimen consisted of PBMCs, obtained from a glioma patient whose treatment included an IDH1 peptide vaccine. The J gene is TRBJ1-4, the V gene TRBV15; TRBD1 matches 7 bases. CDR3 DNA sequence: TGTGCCACCAGCCGGGGACAGAGACAACCCAATGAAAAACTGTTTTTT. Translation: CATSRGQRQPNEKLFF.